A single sample is the source of the 14 T cell receptor beta chains below, sequenced in a study of immune characterization of retroperitoneal liposarcoma. Each CDR3 protein is one row after TCRdb ran MiXCR on the PCR reads. Of roughly 6,800 distinct CDR3 sequences in the sample, around 28% are singletons; the top ten hold about 44%. Sample: blood. All receptors derive from a male donor with retroperitoneal liposarcoma.

This sequence joins TRBV7-2 and TRBJ2-5; D is possibly TRBD2 (6 bases). From germline, CDR1 is SGHTA and CDR2 FQGNSA. V lost 5 bases and J lost 11, with 27 bases in between. The CDR3 totals 16 residues. CDR3 sequence reads: CASSQSRRRVYNEQYF. As DNA, the CDR3 is TGTGCCAGCAGCCAGTCTAGGAGGAGGGTTTATAATGAGCAGTACTTC. Supplemented by reference TRBV7-2 and TRBJ2-5, the full variable domain reads GAGVSQSPSNKVTEKGKDVELRCDPISGHTALYWYRQSLGQGLEFLIYFQGNSAPDKSGLPSDRFSAERTGGSVSTLTIQRTQQEDSAVYLCASSQSRRRVYNEQYFGPGTRLLVL.

This clonotype was recorded at least ten times. V and J are TRBV6-2 or TRBV6-3 and TRBJ2-1, with TRBD2 matching over 14 bases. J was trimmed by 9 bases and V by 7 bases; bases with no gene match: 8. CDR1 is MNHEY and CDR2 is SVGEGT in the germline V gene. CDR3 length equals 15 residues. In nucleotides, the CDR3 is TGTGCCAGCATCCCGGGACTAGCGGGAGCTGCTGAGCAGTTCTTC. Its translation is CASIPGLAGAAEQFF.

J is TRBJ1-6 and V is TRBV3-1; D remains ambiguous. The length of the CDR3 is 13 residues. V lost 1 base and J 8 bases, leaving 6 bases between the germline ends. Germline V CDR1 and CDR2: LGHDT, YNNKEL (reference sequence). The CDR3 sequence: CASSQGDDSPLHF. The CDR3 DNA sequence: TGTGCCAGCAGCCAAGGTGACGATTCACCCCTCCACTTT.

This clonotype was seen at least ten times. The chain employs TRBV11-2 and TRBJ2-5, with 12 bases fitting TRBD2. Per the germline V gene, CDR1 is SGHAT and CDR2 is FQNNGV. The CDR3 is made up of 15 amino acids. J lost 4 bases, V lost 1 base, and 1 base had no gene match. Here the CDR3 reads CASSLGGLAGETQYF. Written as DNA, the CDR3 is TGTGCCAGCAGCTTAGGGGGACTAGCGGGAGAGACCCAGTACTTC.

This chain joins TRBV7-2 and TRBJ2-3, with TRBD2 matching over 13 bases. Trimming took 5 bases from V and 5 from J; bases not matched to a gene: 10. The CDR3 is 17 residues long. The V gene's germline CDR1 is SGHTA and CDR2 FQGNSA. CDR3 in amino acids: CASSPTGTSGVEDTQYF. In nucleotides, the CDR3 is TGTGCCAGCAGCCCTACCGGGACTAGCGGGGTCGAAGATACGCAGTATTTT.

This clonotype has a count of ten or more. The chain uses TRBV27 and TRBJ2-3; 7 bases are shared with TRBD2. The CDR3 is 16 amino acids. Looked up from germline, CDR1 is MNHEY and CDR2 is SMNVEV (reference sequence). V was pared by 4 bases and J by 6 bases, with 13 bases of the junction left unmatched. CDR3 sequence: CASSWNLGGAGDTQYF. In nucleotides, the CDR3 is TGTGCCAGCAGTTGGAACTTGGGAGGGGCAGGGGATACGCAGTATTTT.

This clonotype was detected ten times or more. CDR3 protein: CASSPRTGPDTQYF. In nucleotides, the CDR3 is TGTGCCAGCAGCCCCCGGACAGGGCCAGATACGCAGTATTTT. The chain employs TRBV5-6 and TRBJ2-3; 8 nucleotides match TRBD1. Looked up from germline, CDR1 is SGHDT and CDR2 is YYEEEE. The CDR3 has 14 residues. The ends lost 4 bases at V and 4 bases at J; junction bases unmatched: 5.

Within the sample, this clonotype is medium-sized. The V call is TRBV12-3 or TRBV12-4, the J call TRBJ2-1; 10 nucleotides match TRBD1. The CDR3 has 15 amino acids. The V and J ends lost 4 bases and 8 bases, in that order; junction bases with no gene match: 8. Here the CDR3 DNA reads TGTGCCAGCAGTTACCTGGACAGGGGGGGCGATGAGCAGTTCTTC. Residues: CASSYLDRGGDEQFF.

V gene TRBV11-1 combines with J gene TRBJ2-1; TRBD2 matches at 10 bases. The CDR3 runs 15 residues. V lost 1 base, J lost 13 bases, and 10 bases stayed unmatched. CDR1 and CDR2 from the germline V gene are SGHAT and FQDESV (reference sequence). CDR3 in DNA: TGTGCCAGCAGCTTAGGGCTAGCGGGAGAAGAGACCCAGTTCTTC. This encodes CASSLGLAGEETQFF.

This sequence joins TRBV6-6 and TRBJ2-1, with D unclear. TRBJ2-7 explains the end of the DNA better; the J call may be wrong. The CDR3 totals 13 residues. CDR1 is MNHNY and CDR2 is SVGAGI in the germline V gene (reference sequence). The CDR3 region has the DNA TGTGCCAGCAGCTCCGGGTTAGCCCACGAGCAGTACTTC. The encoded protein is CASSSGLAHEQYF.

J is TRBJ2-5 and V is TRBV11-2, with 13 bases identical to TRBD2. Per the germline V gene, CDR1 is SGHAT and CDR2 is FQNNGV. This CDR3 spans 16 amino acids. V dropped 5 bases and J dropped 4; count of bases not matched to a gene: 7. In DNA, the CDR3 is TGTGCCAGCAGCCGGACTAGCGGGAGCTCCCGAGAGACCCAGTACTTC. Protein sequence: CASSRTSGSSRETQYF.

This clonotype was found a few times. The chain is built from TRBV9 and TRBJ2-1, with D possibly being TRBD2 (6 bases). The CDR3 has 15 residues. Germline CDR1 reads SGDLS; CDR2 reads YYNGEE. V was clipped by 0 bases and J by 5 bases, with 12 bases between them. For the CDR3, the DNA is TGTGCCAGCAGCGTAGGGGACGGGAGTAACAATGAGCAGTTCTTC. Translation gives CASSVGDGSNNEQFF.

This chain links TRBV6-1 with TRBJ2-1, with D maybe TRBD2 (5 bases). V lost 5 bases, J lost 0 bases, and 8 bases lay in between. This CDR3 contains 14 residues. Per the germline V gene, CDR1 is MNHNS and CDR2 is SASEGT. The CDR3 loop reads CASSRGSSYNEQFF. The CDR3 nucleotides read TGTGCCAGCAGTCGGGGTAGCTCCTACAATGAGCAGTTCTTC.

On this clonotype: Because the CDR3's place on the DNA is in doubt, the DNA is left out and the CDR3 is given as listed by TCRdb. The chain has TRBV7-5 and TRBJ1-2; the DNA was not compared with TRBD1, the D call given in the table. TRBV7-5 is termed a pseudogene. A total of 19 residues make up the CDR3, ends included. This chain's CDR3 is CISVPEAQGGGKRNYGYTF.